This record covers a single TCR beta chain. Donors had localized lung adenocarcinoma, a non-small cell lung cancer. This record comes from a study of CD4 and CD8 cells across lung adenocarcinoma regions. TCRdb redid the calling of the PCR reads with MiXCR, one entry per CDR3 protein. The sample records 6,100 or so distinct CDR3 sequences, about half being singletons. The sequence derives from a female donor with lung adenocarcinoma. The CD4 and CD8 labels of this study may be unreliable. The sequenced material came from CD4+ T cells from the center of a lung tumor.

The DNA for the CDR3 is TGTGCCAGCAAGGCCGGGCTATACAATGAGCAGTTCTTC. This codes for CASKAGLYNEQFF. The chain carries TRBV6-1 and TRBJ2-1; D unresolved. The V and J ends lost 7 bases and 4 bases respectively, with 11 bases between them. Germline-derived CDR1 and CDR2 are MNHNS and SASEGT. The CDR3 loop spans 13 amino acids.